This entry is about one T cell receptor (beta chain). The antigen remains unidentified. Other DNA sequences in the sample encode the same CDR3. Here immunoSEQ multiplex PCR was the method, and the copy in TCRdb shows in-frame clones only, minus some. The sample shows fewer than 85,000 clones, almost 85% of them seen only once. V lost 3 bases and J 3 bases, leaving 1 base between the germline ends. Germline assignment: CDR1 SEHNR and CDR2 FQNEAQ (reference sequence). The CDR3 contains 11 residues. This entry comes from a study of identifying expanded T cells in peripheral blood. Study outcomes and limitations: Variance in clone template counts between approximately 2-week samples significantly increased with total template count across all healthy donors.

The sample consisted of blood. The chain carries TRBV7-9 and TRBJ2-3, with D uncertain. The TCR comes from a person aged 18 to 75 in good health. The CDR3 DNA follows: TGTGCCAGCAGCTTGACAGATACGCAGTATTTT. Its translation: CASSLTDTQYF.